The present T cell receptor (beta chain) was sequenced within a study of OX40 agonist ivuxolimab in advanced cancers. Across the study: Mean age around 60 years, range about 23 to 79; about 81% male.

Blood samples were obtained at baseline, cycle 4 day 1, and cycle 7 day 1. The CDR3 contains 12 residues. Germline V gives CDR1 SNHLY, CDR2 FYNNEI. V was clipped by 6 bases and J by 2 bases, with 8 bases between them. The table came from immunoSEQ multiplex PCR; TCRdb's copy has only in-frame clones and leaves some out. The data contain roughly 13,000 clones, approximately 80% of them singletons. This receptor was obtained from an adult with an advanced solid tumor such as melanoma, head and neck, liver or kidney cancer. Material: CD4+ or CD8+ T cells sorted from blood, obtained in a trial of the OX40 agonist ivuxolimab. The chain carries TRBV2 and TRBJ2-7; tentative D call: TRBD1 (6 bases). The CDR3 protein is CASRGAAYEQYF. CDR3 sequence (DNA): TGTGCCAGCAGGGGGGCCGCCTACGAGCAGTACTTC.